Following are 32 T cell receptor beta chains from one sample sequenced in a study of blood T cell repertoires in COVID-19. This table comes from immunoSEQ multiplex PCR, and its TCRdb copy is limited to in-frame clones, with some not included. The sample consists of roughly 340,000 clones, around 89% of them appearing once. Sequences were obtained from peripheral blood. The receptors were sampled from a woman in her thirties with COVID-19, enrolled during active disease.

The chain uses TRBV7-9 and TRBJ1-2, with TRBD1 identical over 8 bases. Germline V lookup: CDR1 SEHNR, CDR2 FQNEAQ (reference sequence). CDR3 size: 16 residues. J was trimmed by 4 bases and V by 1 base; bases with no gene match: 8. The CDR3 sequence: CASSLETTGGAYGYTF. The DNA for the CDR3 is TGTGCCAGCAGCTTAGAAACCACAGGGGGGGCCTATGGCTACACCTTC.

The V call is TRBV24-1, the J call TRBJ2-5; no clear D. CDR3 size: 13 residues. CDR1 and CDR2 (germline): KGHDR, SFDVKD. V was pared by 3 bases and J by 4 bases, with 8 bases between. The CDR3 here is CATSDGRLETQYF. The CDR3 DNA is TGTGCCACCAGTGATGGCAGATTAGAGACCCAGTACTTC.

The rearrangement links TRBV20-1 to TRBJ1-1, with 9 bases fitting TRBD1. The germline V gene encodes CDR1 DFQATT and CDR2 SNEGSKA (reference sequence). The CDR3 is made up of 15 amino acids. The V gene end was trimmed by 6 bases and the J gene end by 1 base; junction bases not matched to a gene: 9. For the CDR3, the DNA is TGCAGTGCGAGTACAGGGGGCTGGGGGAACACTGAAGCTTTCTTT. Protein product: CSASTGGWGNTEAFF.

This chain uses TRBV6-6 with TRBJ2-7; a possible D gene is TRBD2 (5 bases). CDR1 is MNHNY and CDR2 is SVGAGI in the germline V gene (reference sequence). There are 14 residues in the CDR3. With 2 bases removed from V and 6 bases from J, the gap between germline ends came to 14 bases. This CDR3 reads CASSYASEAGEQYF. CDR3 coding DNA: TGTGCCAGCAGTTACGCGAGTGAGGCGGGCGAGCAGTACTTC.

Notes on this clone: A much larger clone sits a single nucleotide away, making a read error possible. The chain recombines TRBV7-6 with TRBJ1-4; 8 nucleotides agree with TRBD1. Per the germline V gene, CDR1 is SGHVS and CDR2 is FNYEAQ. The junction had 1 base not matched to a gene; V was cut back by 5 bases and J by 8 bases. This CDR3 is built from 12 residues. CDR3 sequence (DNA): TGTGCCAGCAGCCCAGGGGGCGAAAAACTGTTTTTT. Amino acid sequence: CASSPGGEKLFF.

In its sample, this clone was seen once. The rearrangement links TRBV2 to TRBJ1-1; D is perhaps TRBD1 (6 bases). The CDR3 has 15 amino acids. The V end was cut by 0 bases, the J end by 1 base, with 9 bases between. CDR1 SNHLY and CDR2 FYNNEI come from the germline V gene. The CDR3 DNA sequence: TGTGCCAGCAGTGAAGCGGGCAGGGGGAACACTGAAGCTTTCTTT. Encoded protein: CASSEAGRGNTEAFF.

The J gene is TRBJ2-2, the V gene TRBV9; a weak D match, TRBD1 (5 bases). Germline values: CDR1 SGDLS, CDR2 YYNGEE. The germline V and J ends were trimmed by 0 bases and 4 bases, with 13 bases remaining between them. This CDR3 spans 16 amino acids. This CDR3 is CASSVAPGWTTGELFF. The DNA of the CDR3 is TGTGCCAGCAGCGTAGCCCCAGGGTGGACCACCGGGGAGCTGTTTTTT.

The chain joins TRBV18 to TRBJ2-1, with 7 nucleotides matching TRBD2. Germline trimming cut 3 bases from V and 2 bases from J; bases unmatched to any gene: 13. Germline V gene lookup returns CDR1 KGHSH and CDR2 LQKENI. This CDR3 is built from 18 residues. The CDR3: CASSPTDQRGSAYNEQFF. CDR3 coding DNA: TGTGCCAGCTCACCTACCGACCAGCGGGGCTCCGCCTACAATGAGCAGTTCTTC.

This chain links TRBV29-1 with TRBJ2-1; 9 bases fit TRBD2. Germline trimming cut 6 bases from V and 9 bases from J; bases unmatched to any gene: 9. The CDR3 contains 13 residues. Germline CDR1 reads SQVTM; CDR2 reads ANQGSEA. The CDR3 DNA reads as TGCAGCGTGAAATGGACTAGCGCTGTTGAGCAGTTCTTC. Amino acids: CSVKWTSAVEQFF.

This chain connects TRBV29-1 to TRBJ2-1; TRBD1 might be the D (5 bases). The CDR3 consists of 14 residues. The V end lost 1 base, the J end lost 0 bases, and 7 bases lay between the germline ends. Germline CDR1 reads SQVTM; CDR2 reads ANQGSEA. The CDR3 sequence is CSVEGQNSYNEQFF. DNA of the CDR3: TGCAGCGTTGAAGGACAGAACTCCTACAATGAGCAGTTCTTC.

This clone has a single count. The chain carries TRBV9 and TRBJ2-2, with 7 bases that match TRBD2. The CDR3 contains 17 residues. V shed 1 base, J shed 4 bases, and the junction held 10 bases outside the gene matches. Germline CDR1 is SGDLS and CDR2 is YYNGEE. CDR3 protein: CASSVLAGVVGTGELFF. The CDR3 bases are TGTGCCAGCAGCGTACTGGCGGGAGTTGTCGGCACCGGGGAGCTGTTTTTT. The full variable domain, its missing parts supplied by reference TRBV9 and TRBJ2-2, is DSGVTQTPKHLITATGQRVTLRCSPRSGDLSVYWYQQSLDQGLQFLIQYYNGEERAKGNILERFSAQQFPDLHSELNLSSLELGDSALYFCASSVLAGVVGTGELFFGEGSRLTVL.

This sequence joins TRBV7-2 and TRBJ2-7, with D possibly being TRBD1 (6 bases). This CDR3 spans 15 amino acids. V lost 4 bases to trimming and J lost 6 bases, with 19 bases between them. Germline lookup yields CDR1 SGHTA and CDR2 FQGNSA. In DNA form, the CDR3 reads TGTGCCAGCAGCTGGGGGCAGGGGCCCTCCGGCGAGCAGTACGTC. Translated, it gives CASSWGQGPSGEQYV.

This clone was detected once. The chain joins TRBV4-3 to TRBJ1-2; 8 bases agree with TRBD1. The CDR3 spans 15 residues. Germline V gives CDR1 LGHNA, CDR2 YSLEER. The J segment lost 2 bases and the V segment lost 4 bases, leaving 6 bases of the junction unmatched. The CDR3 bases are TGCGCCAGCAGCCTGGGACAGGATTTGAACTATGGCTACACCTTC. It is translated as CASSLGQDLNYGYTF.

This chain links TRBV4-3 with TRBJ2-4, with TRBD2 matching 11 bases. V trimming: 0 bases; J trimming: 9 bases; junction bases outside the gene matches: 10. CDR1 and CDR2 from the germline V gene are LGHNA and YSLEER. This CDR3 has 17 amino acids. The CDR3, as DNA: TGCGCCAGCAGCCAAGAGGAGCCTAGCGGGAGGTCGGGCATTCAGTACTTC. Amino acid sequence: CASSQEEPSGRSGIQYF.

The chain combines TRBV4-3 with TRBJ2-2, with D possibly matching TRBD1 (5 bases). Germline V gives CDR1 LGHNA, CDR2 YSLEER. V was cut by 8 bases and J by 4 bases, with 8 bases left in between. CDR3 length: 12 amino acids. The DNA for the CDR3 is TGCGCCAGCGGTGACAGCACCGGGGAGCTGTTTTTT. This encodes CASGDSTGELFF.

The chain uses TRBV4-1 and TRBJ1-2, with 11 bases fitting TRBD1. CDR3 length equals 17 residues. Trimming removed 3 bases from V and 7 bases from J; junction bases left unmatched: 13. From germline, CDR1 is MGHRA and CDR2 YSYEKL. CDR3 in DNA: TGCGCCAGCAGCCATGGGGACAGGGGGAATATCCCTGGTGGCTACACCTTC. It codes for CASSHGDRGNIPGGYTF.

The V and J genes are TRBV28 and TRBJ2-7; 7 nucleotides align to TRBD1. Trimming cost V 8 bases and J 6 bases; bases outside gene matches: 10. The CDR3 is 13 residues long. The germline CDR1 and CDR2 sequences are MDHEN and SYDVKM. The CDR3 sequence: CASGEDRLIEQYF. CDR3 nucleotides: TGTGCCAGCGGAGAGGACAGGCTTATCGAGCAGTACTTC. Looking up the rest from reference TRBV28 and TRBJ2-7 gives the full variable domain: DVKVTQSSRYLVKRTGEKVFLECVQDMDHENMFWYRQDPGLGLRLIYFSYDVKMKEKGDIPEGYSVSREKKERFSLILESASTNQTSMYLCASGEDRLIEQYFGPGTRLTVT.

The V call is TRBV7-9, the J call TRBJ1-4, with 10 bases that match TRBD1. The J segment lost 0 bases and the V segment lost 1 base, leaving 2 bases of the junction unmatched. Germline CDR1 reads SEHNR; CDR2 reads FQNEAQ (reference sequence). CDR3 length: 17 amino acids. The CDR3: CASSLGDRGATNEKLFF. The CDR3 bases are TGTGCCAGCAGCTTAGGGGACAGGGGCGCAACTAATGAAAAACTGTTTTTT.

The chain recombines TRBV2 with TRBJ2-3; 7 bases line up with TRBD1. Germline V gene lookup returns CDR1 SNHLY and CDR2 FYNNEI. CDR3 size: 14 residues. With 7 bases clipped from V and 8 bases from J, the junction kept 12 bases outside the gene matches. The CDR3, as DNA: TGTGCCAGCACGGACAGGCCCGTTAGGCGTACGCAGTATTTT. Its protein is CASTDRPVRRTQYF.

Written as DNA, the CDR3 is TGCGCCAGCAGCTTTTTGGGACAGGGGAACACCGGGGAGCTGTTTTTT. Amino acids: CASSFLGQGNTGELFF. The V gene is TRBV5-1, the J gene TRBJ2-2, with TRBD1 matching 9 bases. The CDR3 spans 16 residues. V shed 2 bases and J 1 base; nucleotides not matched to a gene: 3. Per the germline V gene, CDR1 is SGHRS and CDR2 is YFSETQ.

The CDR3 nucleotides read TGTGCCATTACTAGCACAGATACGCAGTATTTT. Translated: CAITSTDTQYF. The chain recombines TRBV10-3 with TRBJ2-3; D is unresolved. V was clipped by 9 bases and J by 0 bases, with 4 bases between them. This CDR3 is 11 amino acids long. In germline, CDR1 is ENHRY, CDR2 SYGVKD.

This clone was detected only a few times. The chain is built from TRBV5-1 and TRBJ2-5; 7 bases match TRBD2. The CDR3 runs 13 residues. CDR1 SGHRS and CDR2 YFSETQ come from the germline V gene. V dropped 6 bases and J dropped 5; count of bases not matched to a gene: 7. In DNA form, the CDR3 reads TGCGCCAGCAACCCGGGAGGATGGGAGACCCAGTACTTC. Protein product: CASNPGGWETQYF.

Only a few counts were recorded for this clone. J is TRBJ2-1 and V is TRBV13; 11 positions match TRBD2. This CDR3 comprises 16 residues. The V gene's germline CDR1 is PRHDT and CDR2 FYEKMQ (reference sequence). After removal of 1 base from V and 8 bases from J, the junction contained 7 bases not matched to a gene. The CDR3 coding sequence is TGTGCCAGCAGCTTAGTCGTGGGGACTAGCGGATATGAGCAGTTCTTC. Amino acids: CASSLVVGTSGYEQFF.

The chain joins TRBV11-2 to TRBJ1-2, with 7 nucleotides matching TRBD1. Germline V lookup: CDR1 SGHAT, CDR2 FQNNGV. This CDR3 is built from 13 residues. The V segment lost 5 bases and the J segment 3 bases; nucleotides outside the gene matches: 3. For the CDR3, the DNA is TGTGCCAGCAGCACAGACAGGGACTATGGCTACACCTTC. It yields the protein CASSTDRDYGYTF.

The chain uses TRBV6-4 and TRBJ2-5, with TRBD2 identical over 12 bases. J lost 2 bases, V lost 6 bases, and 4 bases had no gene match. The germline V gene has CDR1 MRHNA and CDR2 SNTAGT. This CDR3 is 15 amino acids long. The CDR3 protein is CASSKTSGGQETQYF. The CDR3 nucleotides read TGTGCCAGCAGCAAGACTAGCGGGGGTCAAGAGACCCAGTACTTC.

V gene TRBV24-1 combines with J gene TRBJ2-3, with a weak D call TRBD2 (7 bases). From germline, CDR1 is KGHDR and CDR2 SFDVKD. V was cut by 4 bases and J by 4 bases, with 14 bases left in between. The CDR3 length is 15 residues. This CDR3 is CATSDRRGGADTQYF. The CDR3 bases are TGTGCCACCAGTGACCGCAGAGGGGGGGCAGATACGCAGTATTTT.

A few counts support this clone. This chain connects TRBV3-1 (or the pseudogene TRBV3-2) to TRBJ2-1, with 7 nucleotides matching TRBD1. The germline CDR1 and CDR2 sequences are LGHDT and YNNKEL (reference sequence). J was trimmed by 6 bases and V by 1 base; bases with no gene match: 12. The CDR3 is 17 amino acids. CDR3 bases: TGTGCCAGCAGCCAAGGGACAGGAGAAGGGGAAGTCAATGAGCAGTTCTTC. Amino acids: CASSQGTGEGEVNEQFF.

The V and J genes are TRBV7-9 and TRBJ1-5; D possibly corresponds to TRBD1 (5 bases). Germline lookup yields CDR1 SEHNR and CDR2 FQNEAQ (reference sequence). With 5 bases removed from V and 2 bases from J, the gap between germline ends came to 7 bases. The CDR3 is 13 residues long. In DNA form, the CDR3 reads TGTGCCAGCAGCAAGGGGCGCAATCAGCCCCAGCATTTT. This codes for CASSKGRNQPQHF.

V and J are TRBV29-1 and TRBJ1-2, with TRBD1 matching 7 bases. The V gene's germline CDR1 is SQVTM and CDR2 ANQGSEA. The CDR3 spans 14 residues. J was trimmed by 1 base and V by 6 bases; bases with no gene match: 8. The CDR3 spells CSVEATGNNYGYTF. As DNA, the CDR3 is TGCAGCGTAGAGGCGACAGGGAATAACTATGGCTACACCTTC. Combining the CDR3 with reference TRBV29-1 and TRBJ1-2 gives the whole variable domain SAVISQKPSRDICQRGTSLTIQCQVDSQVTMMFWYRQQPGQSLTLIATANQGSEATYESGFVIDKFPISRPNLTFSTLTVSNMSPEDSSIYLCSVEATGNNYGYTFGSGTRLTVV.

This chain uses TRBV5-6 with TRBJ1-2, with 7 bases fitting TRBD1. The germline CDR1 and CDR2 sequences are SGHDT and YYEEEE. The CDR3 runs 13 residues. The V segment lost 5 bases and the J segment 5 bases; nucleotides outside the gene matches: 6. The CDR3 reads CASSPDRAYGYTF. The CDR3 DNA is TGTGCCAGCAGTCCTGACAGGGCTTATGGCTACACCTTC.

V usage is TRBV4-1 and J usage is TRBJ2-1, with 7 positions matching TRBD1. CDR1 is MGHRA, CDR2 YSYEKL, per germline. The CDR3 runs 15 residues. V lost 3 bases and J lost 8; bases outside the gene matches: 10. CDR3 protein: CASSHVPTGKYEQFF. The CDR3 coding sequence is TGCGCCAGCAGCCATGTCCCGACAGGGAAATATGAGCAGTTCTTC.

This chain connects TRBV5-1 to TRBJ2-1, with D maybe TRBD1 (5 bases). The V and J ends lost 0 bases and 6 bases respectively, with 10 bases between them. The CDR3 loop spans 14 amino acids. Germline CDR1 reads SGHRS; CDR2 reads YFSETQ. CDR3 in DNA: TGCGCCAGCAGCTTGGCTGCAGGGCTCAATGAGCAGTTCTTC. Protein: CASSLAAGLNEQFF.